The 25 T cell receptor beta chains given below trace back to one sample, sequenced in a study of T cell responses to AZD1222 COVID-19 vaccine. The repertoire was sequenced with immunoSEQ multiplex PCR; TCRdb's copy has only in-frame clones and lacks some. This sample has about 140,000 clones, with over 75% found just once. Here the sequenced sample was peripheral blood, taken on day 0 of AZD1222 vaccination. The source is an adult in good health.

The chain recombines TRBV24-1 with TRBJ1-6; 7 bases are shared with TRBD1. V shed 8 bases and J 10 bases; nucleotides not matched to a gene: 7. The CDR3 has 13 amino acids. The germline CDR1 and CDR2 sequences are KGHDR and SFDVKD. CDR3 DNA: TGTGCCACCATTAGACAGGGAGTCTCACCCCTCCACTTT. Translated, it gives CATIRQGVSPLHF.

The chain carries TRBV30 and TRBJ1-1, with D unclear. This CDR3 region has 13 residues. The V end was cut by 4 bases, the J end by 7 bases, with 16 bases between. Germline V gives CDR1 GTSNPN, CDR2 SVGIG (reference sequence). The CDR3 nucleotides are TGTGCCTGGACCGGTCAATCGGCGAATGAAGCTTTCTTT. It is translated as CAWTGQSANEAFF.

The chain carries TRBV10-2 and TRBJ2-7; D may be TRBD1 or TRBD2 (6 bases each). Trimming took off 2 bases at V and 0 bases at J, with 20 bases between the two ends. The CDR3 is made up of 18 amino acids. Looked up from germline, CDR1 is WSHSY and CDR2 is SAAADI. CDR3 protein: CASSEGGLAREPSYEQYF. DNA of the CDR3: TGCGCCAGCAGTGAGGGGGGGCTAGCGCGTGAACCCTCCTACGAGCAGTACTTC.

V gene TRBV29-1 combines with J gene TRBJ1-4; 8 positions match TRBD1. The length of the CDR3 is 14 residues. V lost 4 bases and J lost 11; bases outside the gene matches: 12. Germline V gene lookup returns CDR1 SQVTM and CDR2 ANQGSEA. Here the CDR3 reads CSVGPTGVDGKLFF. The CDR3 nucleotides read TGCAGCGTTGGCCCGACAGGGGTCGACGGGAAACTGTTTTTT.

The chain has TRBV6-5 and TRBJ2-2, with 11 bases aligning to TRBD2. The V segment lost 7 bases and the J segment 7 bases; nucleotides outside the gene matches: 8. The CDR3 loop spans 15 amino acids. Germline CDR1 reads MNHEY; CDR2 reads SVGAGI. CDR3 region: CASNPTSGGSGELFF. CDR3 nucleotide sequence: TGTGCCAGCAACCCTACTAGCGGGGGAAGCGGGGAGCTGTTTTTT.

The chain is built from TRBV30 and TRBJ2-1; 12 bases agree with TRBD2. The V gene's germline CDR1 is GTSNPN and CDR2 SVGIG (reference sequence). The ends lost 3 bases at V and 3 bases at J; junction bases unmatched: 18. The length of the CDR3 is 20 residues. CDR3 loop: CAWRSRGLAGTPSNYNEQFF. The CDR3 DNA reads TGTGCCTGGAGATCAAGAGGACTAGCGGGGACTCCCAGCAACTACAATGAGCAGTTCTTC.

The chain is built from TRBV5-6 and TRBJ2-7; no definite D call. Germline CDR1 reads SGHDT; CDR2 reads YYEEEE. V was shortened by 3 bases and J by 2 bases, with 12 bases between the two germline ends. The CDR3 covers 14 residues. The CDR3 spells CASSWGTSAYEQYF. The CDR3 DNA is TGTGCCAGCAGCTGGGGAACTTCCGCCTACGAGCAGTACTTC.

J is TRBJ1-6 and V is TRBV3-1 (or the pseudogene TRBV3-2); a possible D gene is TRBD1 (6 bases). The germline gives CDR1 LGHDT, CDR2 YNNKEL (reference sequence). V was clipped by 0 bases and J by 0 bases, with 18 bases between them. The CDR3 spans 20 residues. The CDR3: CASSQDIFRGLSSYNSPLHF. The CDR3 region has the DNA TGTGCCAGCAGCCAAGATATCTTCAGGGGACTAAGCTCCTATAATTCACCCCTCCACTTT.

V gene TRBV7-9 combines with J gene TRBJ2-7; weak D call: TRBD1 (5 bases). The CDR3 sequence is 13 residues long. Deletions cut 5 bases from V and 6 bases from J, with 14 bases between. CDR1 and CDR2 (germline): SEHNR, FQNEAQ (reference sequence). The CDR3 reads CASSASGSGEQYF. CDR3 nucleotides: TGTGCCAGCAGCGCCTCAGGGTCCGGCGAGCAGTACTTC.

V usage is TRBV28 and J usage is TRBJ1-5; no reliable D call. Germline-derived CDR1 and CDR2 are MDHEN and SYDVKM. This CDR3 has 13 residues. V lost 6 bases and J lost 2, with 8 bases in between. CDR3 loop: CASRPWGNQPQHF. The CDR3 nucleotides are TGTGCCAGCAGACCTTGGGGCAATCAGCCCCAGCATTTT.

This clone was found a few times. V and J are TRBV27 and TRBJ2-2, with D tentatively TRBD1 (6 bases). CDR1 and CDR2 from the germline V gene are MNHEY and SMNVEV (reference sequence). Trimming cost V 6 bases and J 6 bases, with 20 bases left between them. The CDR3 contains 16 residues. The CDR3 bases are TGTGCCAGCAGGCCAGGGGTAACTCTGTATTCCGGGGAGCTGTTTTTT. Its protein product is CASRPGVTLYSGELFF.

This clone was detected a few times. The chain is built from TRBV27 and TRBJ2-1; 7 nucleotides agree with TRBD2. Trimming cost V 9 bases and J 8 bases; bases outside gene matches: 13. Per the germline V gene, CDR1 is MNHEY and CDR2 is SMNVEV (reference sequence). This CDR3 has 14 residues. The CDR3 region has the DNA TGTGCCAGTAGCCGGACTAGACTTACACATGAGCAGTTCTTC. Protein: CASSRTRLTHEQFF.

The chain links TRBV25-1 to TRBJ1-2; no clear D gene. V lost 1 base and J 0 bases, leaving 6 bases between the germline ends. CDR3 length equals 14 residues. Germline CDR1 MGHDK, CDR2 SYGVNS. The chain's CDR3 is CASSEFIANYGYTF. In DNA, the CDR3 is TGTGCCAGCAGTGAATTTATCGCTAACTATGGCTACACCTTC.

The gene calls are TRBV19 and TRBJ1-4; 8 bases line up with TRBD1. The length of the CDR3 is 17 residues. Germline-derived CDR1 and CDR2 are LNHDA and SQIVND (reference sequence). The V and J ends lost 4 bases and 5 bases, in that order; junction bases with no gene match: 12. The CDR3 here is CASSNIQARGLNEKLFF. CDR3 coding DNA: TGTGCCAGTAGTAACATACAGGCCAGGGGGCTGAATGAAAAACTGTTTTTT.

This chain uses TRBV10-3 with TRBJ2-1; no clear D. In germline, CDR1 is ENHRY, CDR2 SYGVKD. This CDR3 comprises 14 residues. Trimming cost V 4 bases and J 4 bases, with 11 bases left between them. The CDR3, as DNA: TGTGCCATCAGTGGCCTAGACTCGTACAATGAGCAGTTCTTC. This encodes CAISGLDSYNEQFF.

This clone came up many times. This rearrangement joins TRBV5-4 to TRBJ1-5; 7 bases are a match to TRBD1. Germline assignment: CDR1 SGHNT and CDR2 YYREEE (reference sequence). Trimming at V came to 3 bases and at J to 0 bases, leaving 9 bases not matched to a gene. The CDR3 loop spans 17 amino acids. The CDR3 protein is CASSYRDSLDSNQPQHF. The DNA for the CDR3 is TGTGCCAGCAGCTACCGGGACAGCTTAGATAGCAATCAGCCCCAGCATTTT. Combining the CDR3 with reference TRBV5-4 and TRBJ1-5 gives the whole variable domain ETGVTQSPTHLIKTRGQQVTLRCSSQSGHNTVSWYQQALGQGPQFIFQYYREEENGRGNFPPRFSGLQFPNYSSELNVNALELDDSALYLCASSYRDSLDSNQPQHFGDGTRLSIL.

The CDR3 loop is CASSFQGAGDTQYF. The CDR3 DNA sequence: TGTGCCAGCAGCTTTCAGGGGGCTGGAGATACGCAGTATTTT. The rearrangement links TRBV5-6 to TRBJ2-3; the match to TRBD1 covers 8 bases. CDR3 size: 14 residues. With V trimmed by 2 bases and J by 5 bases, 4 bases remained unmatched. Germline CDR1 reads SGHDT; CDR2 reads YYEEEE.

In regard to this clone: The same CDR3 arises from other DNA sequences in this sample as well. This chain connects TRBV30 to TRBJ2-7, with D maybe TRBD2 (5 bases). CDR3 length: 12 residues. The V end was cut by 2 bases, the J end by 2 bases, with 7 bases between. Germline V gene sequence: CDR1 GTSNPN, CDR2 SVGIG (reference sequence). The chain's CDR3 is CAWSTGTYEQYF. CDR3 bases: TGTGCCTGGAGTACCGGGACCTACGAGCAGTACTTC.

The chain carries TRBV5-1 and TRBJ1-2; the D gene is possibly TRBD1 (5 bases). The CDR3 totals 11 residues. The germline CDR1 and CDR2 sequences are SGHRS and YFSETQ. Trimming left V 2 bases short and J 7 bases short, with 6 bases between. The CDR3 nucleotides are TGCGCCAGCAGCTTCCAGGGTGGCTACACCTTC. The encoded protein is CASSFQGGYTF.

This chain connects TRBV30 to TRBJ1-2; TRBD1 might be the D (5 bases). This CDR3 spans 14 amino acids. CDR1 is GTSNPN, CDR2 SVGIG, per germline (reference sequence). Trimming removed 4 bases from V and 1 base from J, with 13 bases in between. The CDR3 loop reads CAWTGTRGNYGYTF. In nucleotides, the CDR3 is TGTGCCTGGACAGGGACTCGGGGTAACTATGGCTACACCTTC. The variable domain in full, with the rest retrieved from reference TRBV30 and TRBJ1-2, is SQTIHQWPATLVQPVGSPLSLECTVEGTSNPNLYWYRQAAGRGLQLLFYSVGIGQISSEVPQNLSASRPQDRQFILSSKKLLLSDSGFYLCAWTGTRGNYGYTFGSGTRLTVV.

CDR3 sequence: CASTISTTYNEQFF. In DNA form, the CDR3 reads TGTGCCAGCACAATTAGCACGACCTACAATGAGCAGTTCTTC. V and J are TRBV6-5 and TRBJ2-1; D gene ambiguous. The CDR3 runs to 14 residues. Germline lookup yields CDR1 MNHEY and CDR2 SVGAGI. Between the trimmed V and J ends, which lost 7 bases and 2 bases, there was a span of 12 bases.

The CDR3 spells CASSQGVSGNTIYF. The CDR3 DNA sequence: TGTGCCAGCAGCCAAGGGGTCTCTGGAAACACCATATATTTT. The rearrangement joins TRBV3-1 (or the pseudogene TRBV3-2) to TRBJ1-3; the D is unclear. Germline-derived CDR1 and CDR2 are LGHDT and YNNKEL (reference sequence). This CDR3 comprises 14 residues. The V end lost 1 base, the J end lost 0 bases, and 4 bases lay between the germline ends.

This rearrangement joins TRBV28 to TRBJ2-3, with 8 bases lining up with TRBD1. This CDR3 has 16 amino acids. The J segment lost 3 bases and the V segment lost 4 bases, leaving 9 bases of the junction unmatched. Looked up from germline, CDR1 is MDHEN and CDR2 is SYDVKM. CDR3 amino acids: CASSSNRGEATDTQYF. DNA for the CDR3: TGTGCCAGCAGTTCAAACAGGGGGGAGGCGACAGATACGCAGTATTTT.

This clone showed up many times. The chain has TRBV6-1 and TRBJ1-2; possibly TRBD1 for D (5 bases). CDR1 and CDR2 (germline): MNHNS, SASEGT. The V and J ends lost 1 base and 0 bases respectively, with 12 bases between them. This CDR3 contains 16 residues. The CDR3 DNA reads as TGTGCCAGCAGTGAAGGCAGGGACCCCCCTAACTATGGCTACACCTTC. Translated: CASSEGRDPPNYGYTF.

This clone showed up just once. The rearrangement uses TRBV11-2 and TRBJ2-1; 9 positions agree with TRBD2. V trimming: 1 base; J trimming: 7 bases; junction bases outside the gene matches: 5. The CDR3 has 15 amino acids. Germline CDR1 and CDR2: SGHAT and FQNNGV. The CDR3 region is CASSLGAGGPNEQFF. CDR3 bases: TGTGCCAGCAGCTTAGGGGCGGGGGGGCCGAATGAGCAGTTCTTC.